A selection of T cell receptor beta chains follows, all from one sample in a study of T cell responses to AZD1222 COVID-19 vaccine. Using immunoSEQ multiplex PCR, the repertoire was profiled, and TCRdb retains in-frame clones only, with some absent. Here the sample spans 90,000 to 130,000 clones, about nine tenths being singletons. The sample was peripheral blood, taken on day 0 of MenACWY control vaccination. The receptors were sampled from an adult in good health. Each CDR3 is given with its conserved first and last residue. Each record gives: J gene, V gene, CDR3 protein.

J gene: TRBJ2-1; V gene: TRBV29-1; CDR3 protein: CSGQSSGGAGEQFF
J gene: TRBJ2-1; V gene: TRBV5-4; CDR3 protein: CASIQGYEQFF
J gene: TRBJ1-1; V gene: TRBV5-1; CDR3 protein: CASSLGDLNTEAFF
J gene: TRBJ2-2; V gene: TRBV5-4; CDR3 protein: CASSLRRSNTGELFF
J gene: TRBJ2-7; V gene: TRBV27; CDR3 protein: CASSLSISGVESYEQYF
J gene: TRBJ2-1; V gene: TRBV6-5; CDR3 protein: CASSYPGDSSYNEQFF
J gene: TRBJ2-1; V gene: TRBV5-4; CDR3 protein: CASSLQGGDNEQFF
J gene: TRBJ1-4; V gene: TRBV12-5; CDR3 protein: CASGFQGQGATNEKLFF
J gene: TRBJ1-1; V gene: TRBV2; CDR3 protein: CASILSRVGTEAFF
J gene: TRBJ1-1; V gene: TRBV11-2; CDR3 protein: CASSNQGARNTEAFF
J gene: TRBJ1-1; V gene: TRBV28; CDR3 protein: CASSSGRLTTEAFF
J gene: TRBJ1-1; V gene: TRBV10-3; CDR3 protein: CAISGGHGDTEAFF
J gene: TRBJ1-2; V gene: TRBV19; CDR3 protein: CASSQGQIYGYTF
J gene: TRBJ2-1; V gene: TRBV7-3; CDR3 protein: CASSLGLAGDLEQFF
J gene: TRBJ2-1; V gene: TRBV3-1/TRBV3-2; CDR3 protein: CASSQVGLEGEQFF
J gene: TRBJ2-5; V gene: TRBV5-5; CDR3 protein: CASSLASGQETQYF
J gene: TRBJ1-1; V gene: TRBV10-3; CDR3 protein: CAISDNVGGMNTEAFF
J gene: TRBJ2-2; V gene: TRBV7-7; CDR3 protein: CASSLAPGGWVTGELFF
J gene: TRBJ2-1; V gene: TRBV6-5; CDR3 protein: CASSSIAGGLNEQFF
J gene: TRBJ1-2; V gene: TRBV6-5; CDR3 protein: CASSYSGQGGQYGYTF
J gene: TRBJ1-2; V gene: TRBV7-2; CDR3 protein: CASSLASGQGYTF
J gene: TRBJ2-3; V gene: TRBV29-1; CDR3 protein: CSGDVQTDTQYF
J gene: TRBJ2-7; V gene: TRBV5-1; CDR3 protein: CASSPRGAAGEQYF
J gene: TRBJ1-3; V gene: TRBV9; CDR3 protein: CASSVYDRGYTIYF
J gene: TRBJ2-1; V gene: TRBV5-1; CDR3 protein: CASRQTSGSYNEQFF
J gene: TRBJ1-2; V gene: TRBV5-8; CDR3 protein: CASSSRGSSYGYTF
J gene: TRBJ2-7; V gene: TRBV18; CDR3 protein: CASSPAASSYEQYF